This T cell receptor (beta chain) stems from a study of cytomegalovirus exposure and HLA in healthy donors. The study, taken as a whole, reports: The authors later linked a missense DCLRE1C variant to TCR beta V- and J-gene trimming. Reports described diagnosis of cytomegalovirus status by the classifier as highly specific and sensitive. Earlier analysis found most TCR beta V segments productive about 87% or about 30% of the time. In vitro experiments confirmed that a few CMV-associated chains were specific for CMV antigens.

Trimming cost V 5 bases and J 8 bases, with 22 bases left between them. The CDR3 sequence is 17 residues long. Germline V gives CDR1 PRHDT, CDR2 FYEKMQ (reference sequence). Both 60 Vbeta primers and 13 Jbeta primers went into the PCR. Libraries were prepared by immunoSEQ multiplex PCR; TCRdb keeps only in-frame clonotypes and omits some of them. The sample contains about 190,000 clones, 75% to 80% of which appear only once. Turning to this clone: The target antigen is unknown.

The gene calls are TRBV13 and TRBJ1-6; no clear D gene. The sequencing input was PBMCs. The TCR was taken from a woman in her twenties or thirties in good health and CMV-seropositive. This chain's CDR3 is CASSLRRESVVDSPLHF. The DNA for the CDR3 is TGTGCCAGCAGCCTCCGACGGGAGTCAGTGGTCGATTCACCCCTCCACTTT.